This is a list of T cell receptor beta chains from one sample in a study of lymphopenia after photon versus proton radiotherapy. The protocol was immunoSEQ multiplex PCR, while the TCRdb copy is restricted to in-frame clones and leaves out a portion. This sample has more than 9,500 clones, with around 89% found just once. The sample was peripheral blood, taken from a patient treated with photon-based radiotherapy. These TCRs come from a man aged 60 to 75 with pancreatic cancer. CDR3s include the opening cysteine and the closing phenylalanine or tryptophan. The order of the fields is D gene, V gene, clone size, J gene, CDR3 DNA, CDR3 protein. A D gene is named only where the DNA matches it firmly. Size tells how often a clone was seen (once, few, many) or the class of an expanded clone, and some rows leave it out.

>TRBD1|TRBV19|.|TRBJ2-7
TGTGCCAGTAGTCATACAGGGGGCGCTTACGAGCAGTACTTC
CASSHTGGAYEQYF
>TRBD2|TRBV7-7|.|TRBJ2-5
TGTGCCAGCAGCTTAGGGGCTTCTGGGCTAGCGGGGGGGCCAGGCGAGACCCAGTACTTC
CASSLGASGLAGGPGETQYF
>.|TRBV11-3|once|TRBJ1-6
TGTGCCAGCAGCTTCAGGGGTAATTCACCCCTCCACTTT
CASSFRGNSPLHF
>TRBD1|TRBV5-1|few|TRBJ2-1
TGCGCCAGCGGCAGACAGGGCTACAATGAGCAGTTCTTC
CASGRQGYNEQFF
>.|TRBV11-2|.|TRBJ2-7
TGTGCCAGCAGCTTAGATCTGTGGAGCTCCTACGAGCAGTACTTC
CASSLDLWSSYEQYF
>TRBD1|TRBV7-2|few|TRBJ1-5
TGTGCCAGCAGCTCCGGACAGGGGAGGAATCAGCCCCAGCATTTT
CASSSGQGRNQPQHF
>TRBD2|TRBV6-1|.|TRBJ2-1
TGTGCCAGCAGTGTTAGCGGGGGGGCGGGTGAGCAGTTCTTC
CASSVSGGAGEQFF
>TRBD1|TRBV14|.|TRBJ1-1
TGTGCCAGCAGTGACTTTTGGGGGACAGGGCCTCCTGAAGCTTTCTTT
CASSDFWGTGPPEAFF
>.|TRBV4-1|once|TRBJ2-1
TGCGCCAGCAGCCAAGAGGCGGGTACCTACAATGAGCAGTTCTTC
CASSQEAGTYNEQFF
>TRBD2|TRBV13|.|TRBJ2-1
TGTGCCAGCAGCTGGACTAGCGGGGGACCTATTGAGCAGTTCTTC
CASSWTSGGPIEQFF
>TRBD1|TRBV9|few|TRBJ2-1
TGTGCCAGCAGCGCCAGGGGGCGGAAGGGAATCACCGATGAGCAGTTCTTC
CASSARGRKGITDEQFF
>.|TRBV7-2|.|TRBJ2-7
TGTGCCAGCAGCTTAGGCGGTCCTAGACCGCCCCACGAGCAGTACTTC
CASSLGGPRPPHEQYF
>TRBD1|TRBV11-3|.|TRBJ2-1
TGTGCCAGCAGCAGAACAGGGGCGGTCAATGAGCAGTTCTTC
CASSRTGAVNEQFF
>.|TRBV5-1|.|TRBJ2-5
TGCGCCAGCAGCTTGGAGCTGGGTATGGGGGAAGAGACCCAGTACTTC
CASSLELGMGEETQYF
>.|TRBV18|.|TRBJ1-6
TGTGCCAGCTCACCCCGTCAAGAGAGAAATTCACCCCTCCACTTT
CASSPRQERNSPLHF
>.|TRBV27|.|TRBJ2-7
TGTGCCAGCAGCTCCTATACAGGGCTTACCTACGAGCAGTACTTC
CASSSYTGLTYEQYF
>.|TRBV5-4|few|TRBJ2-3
.
CASSWGSGTSAHPGYF
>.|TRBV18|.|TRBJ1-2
TGTGCCAGCTCACCAGCCCAGAGGAATGGCTACACCTTC
CASSPAQRNGYTF
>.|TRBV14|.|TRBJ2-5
TGTGCCAGCAGCCAAGTCCTAGTAGCCCCGTGGCAAGAGACCCAGTACTTC
CASSQVLVAPWQETQYF
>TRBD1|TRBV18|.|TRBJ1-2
TGTGCCAGCTCACCAGGAGGGGGCCTCTATGGCTACACCTTC
CASSPGGGLYGYTF
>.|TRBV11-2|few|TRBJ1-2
TGTGCCAGCACCTCCCTGCGACGAGGATGGTACACCTTC
CASTSLRRGWYTF
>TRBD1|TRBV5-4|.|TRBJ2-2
TGTGCCAGCAGCCTCTGGCGCGACAGGGCCAACACCGGGGAGCTGTTTTTT
CASSLWRDRANTGELFF
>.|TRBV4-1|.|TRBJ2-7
TGCGCCAGCAGCCAAGATCTCGGCAGCTACGAGCAGTACTTC
CASSQDLGSYEQYF
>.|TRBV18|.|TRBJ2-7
TGTGCCAGCTCGTCAACCTCAGGGGTGGAGCAGTACTTC
CASSSTSGVEQYF
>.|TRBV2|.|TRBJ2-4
TGTGCCAGCAGGAAGGAGGAAAGCTTAGCCAAAAACATTCAGTACTTC
CASRKEESLAKNIQYF
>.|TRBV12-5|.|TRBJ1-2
TGTGCTAGTGGTCAGGACAACTATGGCTACACCTTC
CASGQDNYGYTF
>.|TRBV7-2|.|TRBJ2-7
TGTGCCAGCAGCCATTCGGTCCCCGAGCAGTACTTC
CASSHSVPEQYF
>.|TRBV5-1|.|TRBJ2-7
TGCGCCAGCAGCTTGAAACTGGGACCATCAGCCGAGCAGTACTTC
CASSLKLGPSAEQYF
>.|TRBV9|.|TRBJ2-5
TGTGCCAGCAGCGTCTCGGGACATCTGATAGGGGAGACCCAGTACTTC
CASSVSGHLIGETQYF
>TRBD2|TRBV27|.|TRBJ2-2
TGTGCCAGCAGTCAGGCTAAGACTAGCGGGAACACCGGGGAGCTGTTTTTT
CASSQAKTSGNTGELFF
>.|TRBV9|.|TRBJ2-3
TGTGCCAGCAGCGTACTTTTCTCAGATACGCAGTATTTT
CASSVLFSDTQYF
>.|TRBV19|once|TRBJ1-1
TGTGCCAGTAGTATGGTGGTTCGTCGCGAGAACACTGAAGCTTTCTTT
CASSMVVRRENTEAFF
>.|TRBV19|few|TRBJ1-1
TGTGCCAGTAGTTCCCTCGTCTACCTGGGTGAAGCTTTCTTT
CASSSLVYLGEAFF
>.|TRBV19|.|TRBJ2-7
TGTGCCAGTAGTATTAACCTGATCCCCTACGAGCAGTACTTC
CASSINLIPYEQYF
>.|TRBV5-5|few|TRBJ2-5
TGTGCCAGCAGCCCGGGAGAGACCCAGTACTTC
CASSPGETQYF
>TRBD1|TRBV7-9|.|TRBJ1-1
TGTGCCAGCAGCCCGCGAGGACAGGGGGACACTGAAGCTTTCTTT
CASSPRGQGDTEAFF
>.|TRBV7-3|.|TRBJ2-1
TGTGCCAGCAGCCCAGGGGCTACCCGAAGGGGGGAGCAGTTCTTC
CASSPGATRRGEQFF
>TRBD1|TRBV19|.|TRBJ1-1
TGTGCCACTAAAGCTTCGGGACAGGGGAACACTGAAGCTTTCTTT
CATKASGQGNTEAFF
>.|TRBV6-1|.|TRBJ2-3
TGTGCCAGCAGCAACACAGATACGCAGTATTTT
CASSNTDTQYF
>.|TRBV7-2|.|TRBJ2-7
TGTGCCAGCAGTTTTAACCACTTGGCCTACGAGCAGTACTTC
CASSFNHLAYEQYF
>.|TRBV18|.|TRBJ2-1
TGTGCCAGCTCACCGTCGGCAGGGACCTACAATGAGCAGTTCTTC
CASSPSAGTYNEQFF
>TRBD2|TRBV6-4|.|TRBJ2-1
TGTGCCAGCAGTGACTCTCCGACTAGCGGGGGGAGGAATGAGCAGTTCTTC
CASSDSPTSGGRNEQFF